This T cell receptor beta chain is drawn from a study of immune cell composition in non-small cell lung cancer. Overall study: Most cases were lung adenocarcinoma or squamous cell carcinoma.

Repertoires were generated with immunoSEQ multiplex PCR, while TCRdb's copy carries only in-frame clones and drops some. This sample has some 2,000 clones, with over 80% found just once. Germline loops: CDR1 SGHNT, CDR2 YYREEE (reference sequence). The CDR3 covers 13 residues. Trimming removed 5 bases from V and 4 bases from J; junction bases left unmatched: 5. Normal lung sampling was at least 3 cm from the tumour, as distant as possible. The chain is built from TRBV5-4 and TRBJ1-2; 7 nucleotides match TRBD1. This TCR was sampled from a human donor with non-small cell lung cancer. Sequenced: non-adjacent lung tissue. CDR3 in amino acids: CASSTGTAYGYTF. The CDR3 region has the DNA TGTGCCAGCAGTACCGGGACAGCCTATGGCTACACCTTC.